This section outlines one T cell receptor beta chain sequence together with its context. The CDR3 is 13 amino acids. The germline CDR1 and CDR2 sequences are MDHEN and SYDVKM. The V gene end was trimmed by 6 bases and the J gene end by 6 bases; junction bases not matched to a gene: 6. The data originate from a study of blood T cell repertoires in COVID-19. Here immunoSEQ multiplex PCR was the method, and the copy in TCRdb shows in-frame clones only, minus some. The sample includes about 240,000 clones, approximately 90% of them seen just once. Sequenced: PBMCs or T cells enriched from blood (not recorded which). The sequence was obtained from a woman in her 30s who had recovered from COVID-19. The rearrangement links TRBV28 to TRBJ1-2; 8 positions agree with TRBD1. Written as DNA, the CDR3 is TGTGCCAGCAGCAAGAGACAGGGGAATGGCTACACCTTC. Protein sequence: CASSKRQGNGYTF.